The 23 T cell receptor beta chains presented below share a single source sample, sequenced in a study of T cell repertoires in cytomegalovirus infection. TCRdb itself ran the reads through MiXCR, one entry per CDR3 protein. The repertoire holds 150,000 to 200,000 distinct CDR3 sequences, with about an eighth as singletons. The source material was PBMCs. The receptors shown here come from a human donor in good health (CMV status not recorded). Some clones in this sample may be carry-over from other donors' samples.

This clonotype was detected many times. The chain employs TRBV7-2 and TRBJ2-7, with D unresolved. CDR3 size: 14 residues. Germline lookup yields CDR1 SGHTA and CDR2 FQGNSA. V lost 5 bases and J lost 0, with 11 bases in between. CDR3 nucleotides: TGTGCCAGCAGCCTACCGGCGGCCTCCTACGAGCAGTACTTC. It yields the protein CASSLPAASYEQYF.

The table lists this clonotype with many counts. The chain employs TRBV7-2 and TRBJ1-1, with TRBD1 matching 7 bases. This CDR3 comprises 13 residues. The V and J ends lost 5 bases and 6 bases, in that order; junction bases with no gene match: 6. Germline lookup yields CDR1 SGHTA and CDR2 FQGNSA. Written as DNA, the CDR3 is TGTGCCAGCAGCCTTGGGACAGTGTCTGAAGCTTTCTTT. This codes for CASSLGTVSEAFF. The whole variable domain, remainder taken from reference TRBV7-2 and TRBJ1-1, is GAGVSQSPSNKVTEKGKDVELRCDPISGHTALYWYRQSLGQGLEFLIYFQGNSAPDKSGLPSDRFSAERTGGSVSTLTIQRTQQEDSAVYLCASSLGTVSEAFFGQGTRLTVV.

This clonotype was seen more than once but under ten times. The chain employs TRBV20-1 and TRBJ2-5; 9 bases line up with TRBD2. The germline V gene encodes CDR1 DFQATT and CDR2 SNEGSKA (reference sequence). CDR3 length: 14 amino acids. V lost 0 bases to trimming and J lost 5 bases; unmatched junction nucleotides: 4. CDR3 region: CSAREGLAGETQYF. For the CDR3, the DNA is TGCAGTGCTAGAGAGGGCCTAGCGGGGGAGACCCAGTACTTC.

In its sample, this clonotype was seen many times. This rearrangement joins TRBV7-8 to TRBJ1-5; a weak D match, TRBD1 (5 bases). The CDR3 length is 16 residues. V was shortened by 2 bases and J by 7 bases, with 18 bases between the two germline ends. Germline V gives CDR1 SGHVS, CDR2 FQNEAQ. CDR3 bases: TGTGCCAGCAGCTTACCCGAATGGCAGGGCCCACAGCCCCAGCATTTT. Translation gives CASSLPEWQGPQPQHF.

Turning to this clonotype: A much larger clone differs from this one at a single base, so this may be a read error. The chain combines TRBV7-9 with TRBJ2-1; 9 bases agree with TRBD2. This CDR3 has 17 residues. Germline V CDR1 and CDR2: SEHNR, FQNEAQ (reference sequence). CDR3 coding DNA: TGTGCCAGCAGCTTATTCGGCGGGAGGGCCCCCTACAATGAGCAGGTCTTC. This codes for CASSLFGGRAPYNEQVF.

This clonotype was seen ten or more times. The chain recombines TRBV7-3 with TRBJ2-7; D is undetermined. The V gene lost 2 bases and the J gene lost 0 bases, with 5 bases spanning the gap. Germline V gives CDR1 SGHTA, CDR2 FQGTGA. The CDR3 sequence is 13 residues long. The CDR3 sequence is CASSLSLSYEQYF. CDR3 in DNA: TGTGCCAGCAGCTTATCCCTCTCCTACGAGCAGTACTTC.

This clonotype was counted a few times. This chain joins TRBV3-1 and TRBJ2-1, with a possible D match to TRBD2 (8 bases). V was cut by 0 bases and J by 8 bases, with 20 bases left in between. The CDR3 has 17 amino acids. Germline-derived CDR1 and CDR2 are LGHDT and YNNKEL (reference sequence). The DNA of the CDR3 is TGTGCCAGCAGCCAAGAGAGGGGGCGGGGGGCGGAGGATGAGCAGTTCTTC. As protein: CASSQERGRGAEDEQFF.

The J gene is TRBJ1-1, the V gene TRBV10-3; maybe TRBD1 (6 bases). CDR1 and CDR2 (germline): ENHRY, SYGVKD. V lost 6 bases and J 5 bases, leaving 19 bases between the germline ends. The CDR3 runs 15 residues. The CDR3 reads CAISAQKGGGTEAFF. The CDR3 DNA is TGTGCCATCAGCGCCCAGAAGGGAGGGGGGACTGAAGCTTTCTTT.

The chain couples TRBV9 to TRBJ2-5, with 7 nucleotides matching TRBD1. Germline V lookup: CDR1 SGDLS, CDR2 YYNGEE. J lost 3 bases, V lost 2 bases, and 4 bases had no gene match. The CDR3 has 14 residues. CDR3 DNA sequence: TGTGCCAGCAGCGTTTCCGGGACAGAAGAGACCCAGTACTTC. The encoded protein is CASSVSGTEETQYF.

This clonotype came up a few times. The V and J genes are TRBV12-5 and TRBJ1-2, with 7 bases that match TRBD1. Germline V gene data show CDR1 as LGHNT and CDR2 as FRNRAP. V shed 6 bases, J shed 8 bases, and the junction held 12 bases outside the gene matches. This CDR3 has 14 amino acids. DNA of the CDR3: TGTGCTAGTGGCCTGGGACAGCCTTCAGGGGGCTACACCTTC. This gives the protein CASGLGQPSGGYTF.

This clonotype was counted ten times or more. This chain links TRBV11-1 with TRBJ2-5; no reliable D call. The CDR3 extends over 11 amino acids. V was shortened by 5 bases and J by 2 bases, with 3 bases between the two germline ends. From germline, CDR1 is SGHAT and CDR2 FQDESV (reference sequence). The DNA for the CDR3 is TGTGCCAGCAGCCATCAAGAGACCCAGTACTTC. Translation gives CASSHQETQYF.

This clonotype was picked up a small number of times. DNA for the CDR3: TGTGCCAGCAGTTTAGGAACCGCTGACTACACCTTC. Its translation: CASSLGTADYTF. J is TRBJ1-2 and V is TRBV12-3 or TRBV12-4, with D unresolved. Trimming shortened V by 1 base and J by 10 bases, and 10 bases separated the two germline ends. This CDR3 has 12 amino acids.

This clonotype showed up just a few times. The rearrangement uses TRBV19 and TRBJ2-1; D ambiguous. Looked up from germline, CDR1 is LNHDA and CDR2 is SQIVND (reference sequence). The V end was cut by 3 bases, the J end by 5 bases, with 5 bases between. The CDR3 is 12 amino acids. This chain's CDR3 is CASSMINNEQFF. The DNA for the CDR3 is TGTGCCAGTAGTATGATCAACAATGAGCAGTTCTTC.

Ten or more counts support this clonotype. The chain carries TRBV29-1 and TRBJ2-5, with D unresolved. Between the trimmed V and J ends, which lost 8 bases and 5 bases, there was a span of 15 bases. The CDR3 runs 12 residues. In germline, CDR1 is SQVTM, CDR2 ANQGSEA. CDR3 in amino acids: CSTTVEGETQYF. CDR3 bases: TGCAGCACGACGGTCGAAGGGGAGACCCAGTACTTC. Variable domain in full (rest from reference TRBV29-1 and TRBJ2-5): SAVISQKPSRDICQRGTSLTIQCQVDSQVTMMFWYRQQPGQSLTLIATANQGSEATYESGFVIDKFPISRPNLTFSTLTVSNMSPEDSSIYLCSTTVEGETQYFGPGTRLLVL.

This chain's CDR3 is CASRPSGFTDTQYF. CDR3 nucleotide sequence: TGTGCCAGCAGACCCAGCGGATTCACAGATACGCAGTATTTT. The J gene is TRBJ2-3, the V gene TRBV27, with D possibly TRBD2 on 5 matching bases. This CDR3 spans 14 amino acids. V lost 6 bases to trimming and J lost 2 bases, with 12 bases between them. Per the germline V gene, CDR1 is MNHEY and CDR2 is SMNVEV (reference sequence).

This chain links TRBV28 with TRBJ2-7; D unresolved. The CDR3 loop spans 12 amino acids. In germline, CDR1 is MDHEN, CDR2 SYDVKM. V lost 5 bases, J lost 5 bases, and 10 bases lay in between. This chain's CDR3 is CASSPRSDEQYF. The DNA of the CDR3 is TGTGCCAGCAGTCCCCGCAGCGACGAGCAGTACTTC.

This clonotype was recorded at least ten times. V gene TRBV7-2 combines with J gene TRBJ2-4; D is possibly TRBD2 (7 bases). With 10 bases removed from V and 1 base from J, the gap between germline ends came to 14 bases. Germline CDR1 and CDR2: SGHTA and FQGNSA. The CDR3 consists of 14 residues. In DNA form, the CDR3 reads TGTGCCACCAGGGAGGGGGGGGCCAAAAACATTCAGTACTTC. Its translation is CATREGGAKNIQYF.

This clonotype was counted between two and nine times. This chain uses TRBV20-1 with TRBJ2-2; 10 bases line up with TRBD2. From germline, CDR1 is DFQATT and CDR2 SNEGSKA (reference sequence). The ends lost 3 bases at V and 0 bases at J; junction bases unmatched: 4. This CDR3 is 16 amino acids long. In nucleotides, the CDR3 is TGCAGTGCTAGGCCTACTAGCGGGGCGAACACCGGGGAGCTGTTTTTT. Translated: CSARPTSGANTGELFF.

A note on this clonotype: Without the conserved terminal phenylalanine or tryptophan, this CDR3 likely stems from a read error. The rearrangement uses TRBV7-6 and TRBJ1-2; 7 positions match TRBD1. The length of the CDR3 is 15 residues. Germline V gene sequence: CDR1 SGHVS, CDR2 FNYEAQ. V lost 4 bases to trimming and J lost 8 bases; unmatched junction nucleotides: 13. CDR3 nucleotides: TGTGCCAGCAGCTCATATCGCGGGGACAGTGGAGGCTACACCATC. It specifies CASSSYRGDSGGYTI.

Only a few counts were recorded for this clonotype. The V and J genes are TRBV5-1 and TRBJ2-7, with D unclear. CDR1 is SGHRS and CDR2 is YFSETQ in the germline V gene. There are 13 residues in the CDR3. V lost 4 bases and J lost 3, with 11 bases in between. The CDR3 reads CASSPQENYEQYF. The CDR3 DNA follows: TGCGCCAGCAGCCCCCAGGAGAACTACGAGCAGTACTTC.

This clonotype was detected only a few times. V is TRBV10-3 and J is TRBJ2-1; the D gene is possibly TRBD2 (6 bases). V gave up 7 bases and J gave up 8 bases, with 15 bases separating them. The CDR3 runs to 13 residues. Per germline, CDR1 ENHRY and CDR2 SYGVKD. CDR3 DNA: TGTGCCATCACCTCCTCGGGAGCGGATGAGCAGTTCTTC. Protein: CAITSSGADEQFF.

The table lists this clonotype with many counts. The chain carries TRBV7-6 and TRBJ2-5; D is undetermined. V lost 5 bases, J lost 6 bases, and 19 bases lay in between. The CDR3 has 15 residues. From germline, CDR1 is SGHVS and CDR2 FNYEAQ. CDR3 sequence: CASSRPGSEGKTQYF. CDR3 DNA sequence: TGTGCCAGCAGCCGCCCCGGGTCCGAAGGGAAGACCCAGTACTTC.

Only a few counts were recorded for this clonotype. This rearrangement joins TRBV7-9 to TRBJ1-2; TRBD1 agrees at 10 bases. The V gene end was trimmed by 5 bases and the J gene end by 8 bases; junction bases not matched to a gene: 14. There are 16 residues in the CDR3. Germline CDR1 and CDR2: SEHNR and FQNEAQ (reference sequence). The CDR3 DNA sequence: TGTGCCAGCAGCGTCGGAGCCGGGACAGGGGTTAACGGCTACACCTTC. As protein: CASSVGAGTGVNGYTF.